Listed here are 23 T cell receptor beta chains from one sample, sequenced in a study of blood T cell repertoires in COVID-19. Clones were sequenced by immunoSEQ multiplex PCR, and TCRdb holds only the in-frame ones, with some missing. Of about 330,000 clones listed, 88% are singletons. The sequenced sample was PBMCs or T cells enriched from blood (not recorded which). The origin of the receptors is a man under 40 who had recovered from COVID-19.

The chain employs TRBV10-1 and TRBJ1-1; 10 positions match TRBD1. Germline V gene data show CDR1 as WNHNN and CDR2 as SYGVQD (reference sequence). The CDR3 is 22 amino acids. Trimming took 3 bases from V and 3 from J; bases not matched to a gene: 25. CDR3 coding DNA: TGCGCCAGCAGTGAACCGGTCCCGTGGGACAGGGGTTATTACGTGGGTGACACTGAAGCTTTCTTT. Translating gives CASSEPVPWDRGYYVGDTEAFF.

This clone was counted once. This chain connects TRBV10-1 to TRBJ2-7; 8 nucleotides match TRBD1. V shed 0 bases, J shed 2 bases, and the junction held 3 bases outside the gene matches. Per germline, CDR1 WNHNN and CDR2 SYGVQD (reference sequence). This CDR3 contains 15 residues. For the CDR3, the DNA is TGCGCCAGCAGTGAGTCTACAGGGGGGCCCTACGAGCAGTACTTC. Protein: CASSESTGGPYEQYF.

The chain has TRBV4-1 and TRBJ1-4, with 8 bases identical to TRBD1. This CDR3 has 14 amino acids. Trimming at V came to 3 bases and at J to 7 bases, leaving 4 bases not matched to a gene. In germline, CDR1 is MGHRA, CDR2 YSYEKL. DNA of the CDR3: TGCGCCAGCAGCCAGGCAGGGGGCGTTGAAAAACTGTTTTTT. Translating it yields CASSQAGGVEKLFF.

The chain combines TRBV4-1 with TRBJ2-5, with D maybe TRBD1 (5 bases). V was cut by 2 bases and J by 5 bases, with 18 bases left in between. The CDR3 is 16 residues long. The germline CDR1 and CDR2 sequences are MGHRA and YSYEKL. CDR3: CASSQLGQGTGETQYF. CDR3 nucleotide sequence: TGCGCCAGCAGCCAATTGGGGCAGGGTACCGGGGAGACCCAGTACTTC.

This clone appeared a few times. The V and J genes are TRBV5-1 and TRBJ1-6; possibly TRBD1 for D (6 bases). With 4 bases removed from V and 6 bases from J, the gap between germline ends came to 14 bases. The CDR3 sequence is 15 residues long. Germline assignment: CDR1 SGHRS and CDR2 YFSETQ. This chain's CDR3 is CASSHDRPTNSPLHF. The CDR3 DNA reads TGCGCCAGCAGCCACGACAGGCCCACTAATTCACCCCTCCACTTT. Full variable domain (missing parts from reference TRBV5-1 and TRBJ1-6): KAGVTQTPRYLIKTRGQQVTLSCSPISGHRSVSWYQQTPGQGLQFLFEYFSETQRNKGNFPGRFSGRQFSNSRSEMNVSTLELGDSALYLCASSHDRPTNSPLHFGNGTRLTVT.

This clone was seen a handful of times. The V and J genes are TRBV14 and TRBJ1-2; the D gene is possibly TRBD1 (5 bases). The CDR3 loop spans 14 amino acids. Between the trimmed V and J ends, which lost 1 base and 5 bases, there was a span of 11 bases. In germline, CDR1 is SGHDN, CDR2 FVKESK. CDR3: CASSQVRDSYGYTF. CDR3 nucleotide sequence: TGTGCCAGCAGCCAAGTGCGTGACAGTTATGGCTACACCTTC.

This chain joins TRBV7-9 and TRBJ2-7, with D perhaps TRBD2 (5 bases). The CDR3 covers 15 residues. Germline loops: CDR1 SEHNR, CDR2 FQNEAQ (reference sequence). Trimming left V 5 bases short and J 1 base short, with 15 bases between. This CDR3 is CASSHEGWGSYEQYF. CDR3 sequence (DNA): TGTGCCAGCAGCCATGAGGGATGGGGTTCCTACGAGCAGTACTTC.

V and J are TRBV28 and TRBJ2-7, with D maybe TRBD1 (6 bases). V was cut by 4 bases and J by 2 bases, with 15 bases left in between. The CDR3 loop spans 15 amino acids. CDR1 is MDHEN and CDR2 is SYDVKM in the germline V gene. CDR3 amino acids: CASSYRAQGTYEQYF. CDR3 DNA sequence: TGTGCCAGCAGTTACAGGGCCCAGGGTACCTACGAGCAGTACTTC.

The CDR3 region is CASSESPRHTEAFF. The CDR3 DNA reads TGTGCCAGCAGTGAATCTCCCAGGCACACTGAAGCTTTCTTT. The genes are TRBV25-1 and TRBJ1-1; D unclear. The V end lost 1 base, the J end lost 3 bases, and 9 bases lay between the germline ends. Germline lookup yields CDR1 MGHDK and CDR2 SYGVNS. The CDR3 runs to 14 residues.

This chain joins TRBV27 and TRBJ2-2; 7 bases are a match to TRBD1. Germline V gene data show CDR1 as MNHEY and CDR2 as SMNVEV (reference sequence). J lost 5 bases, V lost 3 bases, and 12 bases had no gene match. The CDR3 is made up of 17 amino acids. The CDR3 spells CASSFILATGKTGELFF. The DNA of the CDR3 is TGTGCCAGCAGTTTTATCTTAGCGACAGGGAAGACCGGGGAGCTGTTTTTT.

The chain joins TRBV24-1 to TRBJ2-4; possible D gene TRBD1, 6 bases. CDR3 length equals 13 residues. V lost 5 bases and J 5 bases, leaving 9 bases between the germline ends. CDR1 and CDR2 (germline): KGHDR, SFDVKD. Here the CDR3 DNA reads TGTGCCACCAGTGGGCCAGGGGAAAACATTCAGTACTTC. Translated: CATSGPGENIQYF.

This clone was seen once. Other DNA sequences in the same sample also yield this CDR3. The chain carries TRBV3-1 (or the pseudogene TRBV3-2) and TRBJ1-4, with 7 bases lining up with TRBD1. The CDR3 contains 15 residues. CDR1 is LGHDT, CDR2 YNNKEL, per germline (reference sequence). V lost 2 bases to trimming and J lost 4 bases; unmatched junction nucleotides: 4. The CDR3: CASSQRTGNNEKLFF. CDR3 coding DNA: TGTGCCAGCAGCCAACGGACAGGAAATAATGAAAAACTGTTTTTT.

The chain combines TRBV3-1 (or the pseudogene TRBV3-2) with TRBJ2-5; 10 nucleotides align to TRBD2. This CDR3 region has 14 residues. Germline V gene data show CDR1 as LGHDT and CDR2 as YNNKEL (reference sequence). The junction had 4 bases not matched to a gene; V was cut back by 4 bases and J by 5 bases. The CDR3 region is CASSRGTSVETQYF. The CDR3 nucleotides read TGTGCCAGCAGCCGCGGGACTAGCGTGGAGACCCAGTACTTC.

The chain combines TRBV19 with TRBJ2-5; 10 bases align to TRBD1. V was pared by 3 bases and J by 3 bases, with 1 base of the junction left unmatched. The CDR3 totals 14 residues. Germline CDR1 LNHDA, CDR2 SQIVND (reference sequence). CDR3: CASSMTGGKETQYF. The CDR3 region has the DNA TGTGCCAGTAGTATGACAGGGGGCAAAGAGACCCAGTACTTC.

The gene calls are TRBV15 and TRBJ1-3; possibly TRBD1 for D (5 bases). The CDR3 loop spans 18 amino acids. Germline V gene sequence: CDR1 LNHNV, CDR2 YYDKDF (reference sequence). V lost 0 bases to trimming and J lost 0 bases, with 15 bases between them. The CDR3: CATSREIDRLASGNTIYF. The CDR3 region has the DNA TGTGCCACCAGCAGAGAAATCGACAGACTGGCCTCTGGAAACACCATATATTTT.

The CDR3 bases are TGTGCCAGCAGTTGGGGGGACCGCCATTACGAGCAGTACTTC. Amino acid sequence: CASSWGDRHYEQYF. The chain has TRBV28 and TRBJ2-7; the D gene is possibly TRBD2 (6 bases). The germline gives CDR1 MDHEN, CDR2 SYDVKM. V dropped 4 bases and J dropped 4 bases, with 14 bases sitting between them. CDR3 length equals 14 residues.

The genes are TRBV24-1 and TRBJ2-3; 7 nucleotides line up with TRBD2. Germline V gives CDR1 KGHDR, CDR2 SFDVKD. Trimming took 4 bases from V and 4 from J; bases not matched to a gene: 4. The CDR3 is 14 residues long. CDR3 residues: CATSESGAADTQYF. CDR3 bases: TGTGCCACCAGTGAAAGCGGGGCAGCAGATACGCAGTATTTT.

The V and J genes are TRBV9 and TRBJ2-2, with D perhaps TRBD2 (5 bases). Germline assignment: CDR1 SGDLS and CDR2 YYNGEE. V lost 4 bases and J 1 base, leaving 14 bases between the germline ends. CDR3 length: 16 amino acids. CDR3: CASSPRAAVNTGELFF. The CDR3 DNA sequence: TGTGCCAGCAGCCCGAGAGCGGCGGTGAACACCGGGGAGCTGTTTTTT.

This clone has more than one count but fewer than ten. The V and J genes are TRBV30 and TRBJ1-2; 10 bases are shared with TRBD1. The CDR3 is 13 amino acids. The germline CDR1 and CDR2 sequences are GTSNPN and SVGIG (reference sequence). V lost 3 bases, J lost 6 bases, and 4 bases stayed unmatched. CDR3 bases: TGTGCCTGGAGGGGGGACAGGGGCGATGGCTACACCTTC. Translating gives CAWRGDRGDGYTF.

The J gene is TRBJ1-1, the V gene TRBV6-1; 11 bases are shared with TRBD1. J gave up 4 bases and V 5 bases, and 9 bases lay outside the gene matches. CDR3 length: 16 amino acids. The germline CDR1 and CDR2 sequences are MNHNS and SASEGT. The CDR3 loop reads CASSKGQGARSTEAFF. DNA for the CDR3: TGTGCCAGCAGTAAAGGACAGGGGGCTAGGAGCACTGAAGCTTTCTTT.

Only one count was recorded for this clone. The CDR3, as DNA: TGTGCCAGCAGCCAAGGACTAGCGGGGCCCTACGAGCAGTACTTC. Encoded protein: CASSQGLAGPYEQYF. The chain combines TRBV9 with TRBJ2-7; 12 bases line up with TRBD2. V lost 4 bases, J lost 2 bases, and 4 bases stayed unmatched. The CDR3 sequence is 15 residues long. Germline V gene sequence: CDR1 SGDLS, CDR2 YYNGEE.

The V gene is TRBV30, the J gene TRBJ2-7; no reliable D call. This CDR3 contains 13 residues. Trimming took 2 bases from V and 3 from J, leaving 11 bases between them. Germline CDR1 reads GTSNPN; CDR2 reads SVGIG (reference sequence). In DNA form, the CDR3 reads TGTGCCTGGAGTTCCGGGTTCCTCTACGAGCAGTACTTC. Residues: CAWSSGFLYEQYF. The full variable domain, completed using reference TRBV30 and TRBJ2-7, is SQTIHQWPATLVQPVGSPLSLECTVEGTSNPNLYWYRQAAGRGLQLLFYSVGIGQISSEVPQNLSASRPQDRQFILSSKKLLLSDSGFYLCAWSSGFLYEQYFGPGTRLTVT.

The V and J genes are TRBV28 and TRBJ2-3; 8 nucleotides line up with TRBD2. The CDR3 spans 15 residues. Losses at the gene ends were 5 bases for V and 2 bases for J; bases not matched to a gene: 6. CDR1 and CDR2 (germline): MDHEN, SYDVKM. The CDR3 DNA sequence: TGTGCCAGCAGTCCAGCGGGGGAACCCACAGATACGCAGTATTTT. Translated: CASSPAGEPTDTQYF. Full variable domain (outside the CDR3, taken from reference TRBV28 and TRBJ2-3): DVKVTQSSRYLVKRTGEKVFLECVQDMDHENMFWYRQDPGLGLRLIYFSYDVKMKEKGDIPEGYSVSREKKERFSLILESASTNQTSMYLCASSPAGEPTDTQYFGPGTRLTVL.